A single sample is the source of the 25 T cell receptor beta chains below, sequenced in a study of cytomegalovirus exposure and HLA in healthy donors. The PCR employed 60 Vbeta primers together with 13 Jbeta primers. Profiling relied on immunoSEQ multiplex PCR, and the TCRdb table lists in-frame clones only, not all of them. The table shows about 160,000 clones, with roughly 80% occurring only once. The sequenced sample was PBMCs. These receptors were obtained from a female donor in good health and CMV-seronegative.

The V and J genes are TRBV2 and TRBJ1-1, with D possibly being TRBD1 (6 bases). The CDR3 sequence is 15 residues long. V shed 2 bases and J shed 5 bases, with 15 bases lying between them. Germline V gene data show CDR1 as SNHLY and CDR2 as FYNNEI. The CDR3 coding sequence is TGTGCCAGCAGTGAAAGCCGCAGGGGATGGACTGAAGCTTTCTTT. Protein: CASSESRRGWTEAFF.

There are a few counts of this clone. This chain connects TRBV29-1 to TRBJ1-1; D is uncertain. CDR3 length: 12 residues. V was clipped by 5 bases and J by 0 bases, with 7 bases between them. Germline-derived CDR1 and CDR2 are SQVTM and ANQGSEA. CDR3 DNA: TGCAGCGTTAGAGATTTGAACACTGAAGCTTTCTTT. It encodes CSVRDLNTEAFF.

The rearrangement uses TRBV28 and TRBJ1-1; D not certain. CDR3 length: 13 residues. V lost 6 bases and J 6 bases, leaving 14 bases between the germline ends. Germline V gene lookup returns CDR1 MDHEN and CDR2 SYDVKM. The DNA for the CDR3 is TGTGCCAGCAGCATAGAAGCCCTCCCTGAAGCTTTCTTT. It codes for CASSIEALPEAFF.

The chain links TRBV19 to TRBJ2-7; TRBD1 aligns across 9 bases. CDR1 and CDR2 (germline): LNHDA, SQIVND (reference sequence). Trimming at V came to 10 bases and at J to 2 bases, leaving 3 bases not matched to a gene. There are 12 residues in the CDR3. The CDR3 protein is CATGQGTYEQYF. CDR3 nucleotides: TGTGCCACCGGACAGGGGACCTACGAGCAGTACTTC.

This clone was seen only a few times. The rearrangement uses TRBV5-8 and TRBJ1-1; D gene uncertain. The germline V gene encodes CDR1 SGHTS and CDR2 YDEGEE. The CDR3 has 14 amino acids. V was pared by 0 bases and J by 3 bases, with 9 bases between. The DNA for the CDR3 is TGTGCCAGCAGCTTGGGACACCGCTACACTGAAGCTTTCTTT. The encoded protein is CASSLGHRYTEAFF. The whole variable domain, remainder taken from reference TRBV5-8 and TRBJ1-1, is EAGVTQSPTHLIKTRGQQATLRCSPISGHTSVYWYQQALGLGLQFLLWYDEGEERNRGNFPPRFSGRQFPNYSSELNVNALELEDSALYLCASSLGHRYTEAFFGQGTRLTVV.

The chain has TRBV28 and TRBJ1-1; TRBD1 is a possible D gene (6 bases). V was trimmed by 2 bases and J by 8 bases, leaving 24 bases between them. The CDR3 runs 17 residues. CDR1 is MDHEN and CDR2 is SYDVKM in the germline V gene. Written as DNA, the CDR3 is TGTGCCAGCAGTTTAAGTCTCGGGACATCACTTGGGCTGGAAGCTTTCTTT. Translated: CASSLSLGTSLGLEAFF. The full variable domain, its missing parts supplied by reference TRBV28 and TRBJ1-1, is DVKVTQSSRYLVKRTGEKVFLECVQDMDHENMFWYRQDPGLGLRLIYFSYDVKMKEKGDIPEGYSVSREKKERFSLILESASTNQTSMYLCASSLSLGTSLGLEAFFGQGTRLTVV.

CDR3 sequence: CASSVSANQPQHF. In nucleotides, the CDR3 is TGCGCCAGCAGCGTTAGCGCGAATCAGCCCCAGCATTTT. This chain joins TRBV5-1 and TRBJ1-5; no clear D gene. From germline, CDR1 is SGHRS and CDR2 YFSETQ. The CDR3 totals 13 residues. The germline V and J ends were trimmed by 4 bases and 4 bases, with 9 bases remaining between them.

The CDR3 bases are TGCGCCAGCAGCTTGTCAGTACAGGGCGGGGATACGCAGTATTTT. This translates into CASSLSVQGGDTQYF. The rearrangement uses TRBV5-1 and TRBJ2-3; D may be TRBD1 (6 bases). Germline CDR1 and CDR2: SGHRS and YFSETQ. The CDR3 has 15 residues. V lost 1 base to trimming and J lost 6 bases, with 15 bases between them. Based on the CDR3 plus reference TRBV5-1 and TRBJ2-3, the full variable domain is KAGVTQTPRYLIKTRGQQVTLSCSPISGHRSVSWYQQTPGQGLQFLFEYFSETQRNKGNFPGRFSGRQFSNSRSEMNVSTLELGDSALYLCASSLSVQGGDTQYFGPGTRLTVL.

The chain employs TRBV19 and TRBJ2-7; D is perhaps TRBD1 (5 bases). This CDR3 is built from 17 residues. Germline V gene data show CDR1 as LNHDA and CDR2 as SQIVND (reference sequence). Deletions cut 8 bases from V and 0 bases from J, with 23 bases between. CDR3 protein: CASSSITGSASSYEQYF. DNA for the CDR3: TGTGCCAGTTCCTCAATTACAGGCTCCGCAAGCTCCTACGAGCAGTACTTC. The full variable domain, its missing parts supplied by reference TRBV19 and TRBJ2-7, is DGGITQSPKYLFRKEGQNVTLSCEQNLNHDAMYWYRQDPGQGLRLIYYSQIVNDFQKGDIAEGYSVSREKKESFPLTVTSAQKNPTAFYLCASSSITGSASSYEQYFGPGTRLTVT.

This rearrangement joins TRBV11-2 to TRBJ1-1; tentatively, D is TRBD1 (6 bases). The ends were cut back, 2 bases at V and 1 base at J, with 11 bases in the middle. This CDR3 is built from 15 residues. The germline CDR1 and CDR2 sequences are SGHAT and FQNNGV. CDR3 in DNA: TGTGCCAGCAGCTTAATTGCCAGGGGGAACACTGAAGCTTTCTTT. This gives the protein CASSLIARGNTEAFF.

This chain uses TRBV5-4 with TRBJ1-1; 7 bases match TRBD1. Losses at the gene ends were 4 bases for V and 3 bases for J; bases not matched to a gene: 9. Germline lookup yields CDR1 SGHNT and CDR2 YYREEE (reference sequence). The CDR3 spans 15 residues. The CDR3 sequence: CASSPPGRGDTEAFF. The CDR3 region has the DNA TGTGCCAGCAGCCCGCCGGGCAGGGGGGACACTGAAGCTTTCTTT.

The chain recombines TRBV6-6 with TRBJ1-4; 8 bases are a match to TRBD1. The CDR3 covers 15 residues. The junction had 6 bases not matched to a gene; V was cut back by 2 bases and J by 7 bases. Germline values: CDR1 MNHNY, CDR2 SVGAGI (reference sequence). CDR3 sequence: CASSYPGTGVEKLFF. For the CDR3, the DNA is TGTGCCAGCAGTTACCCCGGGACAGGTGTTGAAAAACTGTTTTTT.

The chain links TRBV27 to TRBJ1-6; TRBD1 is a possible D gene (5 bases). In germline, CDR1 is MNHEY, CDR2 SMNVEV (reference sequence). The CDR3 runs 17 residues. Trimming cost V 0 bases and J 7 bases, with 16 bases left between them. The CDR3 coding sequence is TGTGCCAGCAGTTTATCGGTTTGGGGGGACTTGAATTCACCCCTCCACTTT. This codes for CASSLSVWGDLNSPLHF.

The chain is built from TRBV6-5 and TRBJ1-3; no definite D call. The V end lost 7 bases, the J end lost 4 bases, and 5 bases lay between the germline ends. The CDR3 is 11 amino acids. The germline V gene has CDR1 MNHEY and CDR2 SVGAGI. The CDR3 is CASTQGNTIYF. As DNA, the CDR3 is TGTGCCAGCACTCAGGGAAACACCATATATTTT.

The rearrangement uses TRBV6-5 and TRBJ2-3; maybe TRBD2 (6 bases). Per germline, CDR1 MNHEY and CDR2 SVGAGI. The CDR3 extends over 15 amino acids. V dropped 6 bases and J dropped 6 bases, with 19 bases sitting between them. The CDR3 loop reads CASRLGTLPADTQYF. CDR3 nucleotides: TGTGCCAGCAGACTTGGGACTCTCCCGGCGGATACGCAGTATTTT.

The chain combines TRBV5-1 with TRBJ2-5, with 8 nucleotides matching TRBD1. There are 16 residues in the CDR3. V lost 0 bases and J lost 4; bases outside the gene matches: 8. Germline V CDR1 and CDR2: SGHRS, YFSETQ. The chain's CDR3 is CASSLVQGEFGETQYF. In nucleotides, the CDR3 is TGCGCCAGCAGCTTGGTACAGGGGGAGTTCGGAGAGACCCAGTACTTC.

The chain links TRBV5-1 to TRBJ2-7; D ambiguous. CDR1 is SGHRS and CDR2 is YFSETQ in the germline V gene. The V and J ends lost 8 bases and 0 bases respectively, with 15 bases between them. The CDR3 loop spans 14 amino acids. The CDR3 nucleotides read TGCGCCAGGGCGCCGGGTCCCCGCTCCTACGAGCAGTACTTC. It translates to CARAPGPRSYEQYF. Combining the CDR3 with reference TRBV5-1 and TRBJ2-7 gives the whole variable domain KAGVTQTPRYLIKTRGQQVTLSCSPISGHRSVSWYQQTPGQGLQFLFEYFSETQRNKGNFPGRFSGRQFSNSRSEMNVSTLELGDSALYLCARAPGPRSYEQYFGPGTRLTVT.

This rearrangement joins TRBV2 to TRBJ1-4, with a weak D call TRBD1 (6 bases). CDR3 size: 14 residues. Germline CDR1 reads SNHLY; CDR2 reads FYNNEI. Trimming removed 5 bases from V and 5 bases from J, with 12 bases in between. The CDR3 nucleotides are TGTGCCAGCAGTCGGACAGTATCGAATGAAAAACTGTTTTTT. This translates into CASSRTVSNEKLFF.

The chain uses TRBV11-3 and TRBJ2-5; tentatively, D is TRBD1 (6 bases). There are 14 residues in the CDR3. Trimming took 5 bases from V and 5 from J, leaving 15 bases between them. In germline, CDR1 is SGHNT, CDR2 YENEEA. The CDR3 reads CASSLQGSRETQYF. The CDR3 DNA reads TGTGCCAGCAGCCTACAGGGATCCCGGGAGACCCAGTACTTC.

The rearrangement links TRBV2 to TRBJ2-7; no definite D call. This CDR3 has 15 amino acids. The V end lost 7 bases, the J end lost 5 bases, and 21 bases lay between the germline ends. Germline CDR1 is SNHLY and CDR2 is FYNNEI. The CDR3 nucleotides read TGTGCCAGCACCCTCGAGGAACGGCTTTTCCACGAGCAGTACTTC. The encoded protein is CASTLEERLFHEQYF.

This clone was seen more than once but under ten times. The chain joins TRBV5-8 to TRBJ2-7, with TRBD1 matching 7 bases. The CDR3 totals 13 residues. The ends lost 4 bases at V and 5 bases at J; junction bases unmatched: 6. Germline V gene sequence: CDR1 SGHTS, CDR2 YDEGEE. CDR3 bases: TGTGCCAGCAGCAGGGGGCGATTCCACGAGCAGTACTTC. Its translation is CASSRGRFHEQYF.

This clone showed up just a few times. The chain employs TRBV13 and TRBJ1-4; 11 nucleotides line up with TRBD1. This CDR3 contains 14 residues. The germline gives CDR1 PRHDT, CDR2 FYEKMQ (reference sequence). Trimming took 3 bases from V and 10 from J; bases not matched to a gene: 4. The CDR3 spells CASSLGTGGGKLFF. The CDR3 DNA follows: TGTGCCAGCAGCTTGGGGACAGGGGGAGGAAAACTGTTTTTT.

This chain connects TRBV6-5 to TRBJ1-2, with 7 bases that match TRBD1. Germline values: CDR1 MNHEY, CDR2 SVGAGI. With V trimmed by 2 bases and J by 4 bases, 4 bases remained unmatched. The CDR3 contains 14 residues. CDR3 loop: CASSYNRGPYGYTF. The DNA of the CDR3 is TGTGCCAGCAGTTACAACAGGGGCCCCTATGGCTACACCTTC.

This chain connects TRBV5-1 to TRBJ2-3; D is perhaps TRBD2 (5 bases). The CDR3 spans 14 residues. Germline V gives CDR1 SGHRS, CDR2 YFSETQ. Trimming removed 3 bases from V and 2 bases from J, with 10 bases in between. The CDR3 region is CASSSGINTDTQYF. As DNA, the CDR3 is TGCGCCAGCAGCTCCGGGATCAACACAGATACGCAGTATTTT.

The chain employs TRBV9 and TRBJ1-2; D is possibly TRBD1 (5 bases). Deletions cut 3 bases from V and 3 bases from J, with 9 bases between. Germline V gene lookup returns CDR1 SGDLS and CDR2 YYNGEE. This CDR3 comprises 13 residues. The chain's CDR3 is CASSATTDYGYTF. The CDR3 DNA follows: TGTGCCAGCAGCGCGACGACAGACTATGGCTACACCTTC.